This record covers a single T cell receptor (beta chain). Its antigen is still unknown. No much larger clone is present one base from it, and per-base qualities are unavailable. These data belong to a study of blood T cell repertoires in COVID-19 (dated by TCRdb to 2020 to 2021). A note on the overall study: Samples covering the acute and convalescent phases of COVID-19 were provided by collaborators in the United States, Italy and Spain. The prospective study material was composed of cDNA or gDNA derived from T cells, B-cell-depleted T cells, or PBMCs. Subjects who had been exposed to COVID-19, were actively infected with it, or had recovered from it provided the deeply sampled blood TCRbeta repertoires that made up the dataset. The repertoires were made available in a free public database intended to serve as a resource for research on the immune response to SARS-CoV-2. Samples were obtained from the ongoing ImmuneRACE study (first 160 participants) and from over a thousand subjects provided by 6 global collaborators. Nearly every sample came with metadata listing a de-identified subject ID, COVID-19 status, age in years and sex. HLA class I and class II types, where available, came from metadata supplied by the sample provider rather than from assay-based typing. Findings and caveats that apply to the study as a whole: The amount of clinical and demographic metadata varied by source and participant and was provided uncurated.

Collaborating institutions collected whole blood in K2EDTA tubes following their own protocols. For TCRbeta analysis, collaborator samples were shipped as frozen whole blood, as isolated PBMCs, or as DNA extracted from either sample type. TCRbeta CDR3 regions were amplified from genomic DNA using the immunoSEQ Assay, a bias-controlled multiplex PCR. In the paper's pipeline: Nucleated cell counts per sample were estimated from amplification of reference gene primers within the assay. To quantify the absolute abundance of each unique TCRbeta CDR3 rearrangement, sequence reads were collapsed and filtered. For each sample, productive Simpson clonality was calculated as the square root of Simpson's diversity index across productive rearrangements. TCRdb stores this immuneACCESS table with in-frame sequences only. Part of the clones is absent; in the studies checked, under half of the shortfall reflects unresolved V genes, and no reason is known for the rest. That table gives V, J and clone size, and the DNA gave D and trimming. The sample contains about 160,000 clones, around 90% of them found a single time. The ten largest clones take up roughly 2% of the sample.

Taken from the germline V gene, the CDR1 and CDR2 loops are SGHAT and FQNNGV. Between the V and J ends, shortened by 4 bases and 5 bases respectively, the junction contains 15 bases. Inclusive of the bounding cysteine and phenylalanine, the CDR3 is 15 residues long. The entry retains the CDR3 DNA only, 45 bases that are in frame from base 1. This receptor was taken from a man aged 18-30 years with acute or convalescent COVID-19. The sequencing sample was made of peripheral blood. This sequence uses TRBV11-2 and TRBJ1-5, with TRBD1 perhaps the D gene, on 6 matching bases. The CDR3 amino acid sequence is: CASSSGQLGDQPQHF. At the DNA level, the sequence is TGTGCCAGCAGCTCAGGACAGTTAGGGGATCAGCCCCAGCATTTT.